Presented here are 18 T cell receptor beta chains from one specimen sequenced in a study of cytomegalovirus exposure and HLA in healthy donors. Clones were sequenced by immunoSEQ multiplex PCR, and TCRdb holds only the in-frame ones, with some missing. The sample has over 250,000 clones, just over 85% seen once. Sequencing used PBMCs. Receptors originate from a young woman in good health and CMV-seronegative.

The chain is built from TRBV9 and TRBJ1-2, with 12 bases fitting TRBD1. Trimming at V came to 3 bases and at J to 7 bases, leaving 13 bases not matched to a gene. The V gene's germline CDR1 is SGDLS and CDR2 YYNGEE. The CDR3 sequence is 17 residues long. CDR3: CASSGTGTGGFGGGYTF. CDR3 nucleotide sequence: TGTGCCAGCAGCGGTACTGGGACAGGGGGCTTTGGAGGTGGCTACACCTTC.

The chain uses TRBV19 and TRBJ1-5, with D perhaps matching TRBD1 (6 bases). V was shortened by 11 bases and J by 1 base, with 15 bases between the two germline ends. Germline-derived CDR1 and CDR2 are LNHDA and SQIVND (reference sequence). The CDR3 spans 14 residues. CDR3 DNA sequence: TGTGCCGGATCGGGGGGGGCGAGCAATCAGCCCCAGCATTTT. As protein: CAGSGGASNQPQHF.

This rearrangement joins TRBV6-5 to TRBJ2-2; TRBD2 agrees at 8 bases. Unmatched junction bases numbered 4, after V lost 5 bases and J lost 2 bases. The CDR3 is made up of 15 amino acids. CDR1 MNHEY and CDR2 SVGAGI come from the germline V gene. CDR3 sequence: CASSPGTRNTGELFF. DNA for the CDR3: TGTGCCAGCAGTCCCGGGACTAGAAACACCGGGGAGCTGTTTTTT.

CDR3: CASSLAPGSVGSPLHF. DNA of the CDR3: TGTGCCAGCAGCTTAGCACCAGGGTCGGTTGGTTCACCCCTCCACTTT. The chain recombines TRBV7-9 with TRBJ1-6; D is perhaps TRBD1 (5 bases). V dropped 0 bases and J dropped 9 bases, with 15 bases sitting between them. This CDR3 has 16 residues. The germline gives CDR1 SEHNR, CDR2 FQNEAQ (reference sequence).

The chain has TRBV9 and TRBJ1-1; 7 bases line up with TRBD1. This CDR3 has 13 amino acids. The V and J ends lost 4 bases and 5 bases, in that order; junction bases with no gene match: 5. CDR1 and CDR2 from the germline V gene are SGDLS and YYNGEE. CDR3 bases: TGTGCCAGCAGCCCCCAGGGGGAGACTGAAGCTTTCTTT. Protein product: CASSPQGETEAFF.

The chain combines TRBV19 with TRBJ2-7; D might be TRBD2 (5 bases). Trimming cost V 2 bases and J 2 bases, with 10 bases left between them. The CDR3 contains 14 residues. Germline V gene data show CDR1 as LNHDA and CDR2 as SQIVND (reference sequence). The CDR3 region is CASSIFGETYEQYF. The CDR3 bases are TGTGCCAGTAGTATATTCGGGGAGACCTACGAGCAGTACTTC.

This clone was recorded only once. The V call is TRBV19, the J call TRBJ2-7; the match to TRBD1 covers 7 bases. The CDR3 covers 19 residues. V shed 3 bases and J 0 bases; nucleotides not matched to a gene: 17. CDR1 is LNHDA, CDR2 SQIVND, per germline (reference sequence). CDR3 in amino acids: CASSIAPNRDRVYSYEQYF. CDR3 sequence (DNA): TGTGCCAGTAGTATTGCTCCGAACCGGGACAGAGTTTACTCCTACGAGCAGTACTTC.

The chain joins TRBV15 to TRBJ1-2; TRBD1 might be the D (6 bases). The CDR3 covers 16 residues. Deletions cut 2 bases from V and 4 bases from J, with 17 bases between. CDR1 and CDR2 from the germline V gene are LNHNV and YYDKDF (reference sequence). The CDR3 region is CATSRQQQGAAYGYTF. The CDR3 coding sequence is TGTGCCACCAGCAGACAACAACAGGGCGCCGCCTATGGCTACACCTTC.

The J gene is TRBJ2-7, the V gene TRBV7-2; 8 nucleotides line up with TRBD1. The junction had 12 bases not matched to a gene; V was cut back by 5 bases and J by 6 bases. This CDR3 region has 15 residues. Germline V CDR1 and CDR2: SGHTA, FQGNSA. The DNA of the CDR3 is TGTGCCAGCAGCACGATTATGACGACAGGGGTCGAGCAGTACTTC. Protein: CASSTIMTTGVEQYF.

The chain employs TRBV19 and TRBJ1-1, with 11 bases that match TRBD1. Germline CDR1 LNHDA, CDR2 SQIVND (reference sequence). Trimming removed 4 bases from V and 2 bases from J; junction bases left unmatched: 3. The CDR3 is made up of 15 amino acids. In DNA, the CDR3 is TGTGCCAGTAGTAATGGACAGGGGGCTAACACTGAAGCTTTCTTT. Translated: CASSNGQGANTEAFF. The full variable domain, completed using reference TRBV19 and TRBJ1-1, is DGGITQSPKYLFRKEGQNVTLSCEQNLNHDAMYWYRQDPGQGLRLIYYSQIVNDFQKGDIAEGYSVSREKKESFPLTVTSAQKNPTAFYLCASSNGQGANTEAFFGQGTRLTVV.

The genes are TRBV2 and TRBJ2-3, with 9 nucleotides matching TRBD2. Germline CDR1 and CDR2: SNHLY and FYNNEI. Trimming at V came to 4 bases and at J to 1 base, leaving 3 bases not matched to a gene. This CDR3 has 15 residues. The CDR3 loop is CASSAGGGGTDTQYF. In DNA form, the CDR3 reads TGTGCCAGCAGTGCGGGCGGGGGGGGCACAGATACGCAGTATTTT.

CDR3 nucleotides: TGTGCCAGCAGCTTAGTCGTCTCCTACAATGAGCAGTTCTTC. Encoded protein: CASSLVVSYNEQFF. The chain combines TRBV7-9 with TRBJ2-1, with D uncertain. Germline V gives CDR1 SEHNR, CDR2 FQNEAQ (reference sequence). CDR3 size: 14 residues. V was cut by 1 base and J by 0 bases, with 4 bases left in between.

V usage is TRBV12-5 and J usage is TRBJ1-2; 10 nucleotides align to TRBD1. The V gene end was trimmed by 0 bases and the J gene end by 0 bases; junction bases not matched to a gene: 10. Germline assignment: CDR1 LGHNT and CDR2 FRNRAP. This CDR3 has 19 amino acids. As DNA, the CDR3 is TGTGCTAGTGGTTTGGTCTCCCGGGACAGGGGAAGTTCTAACTATGGCTACACCTTC. It codes for CASGLVSRDRGSSNYGYTF.

This clone has just a few counts. The chain recombines TRBV30 with TRBJ1-2, with unresolved D. V lost 2 bases to trimming and J lost 4 bases, with 8 bases between them. The CDR3 length is 12 residues. Germline V gene data show CDR1 as GTSNPN and CDR2 as SVGIG (reference sequence). CDR3 nucleotide sequence: TGTGCCTGGAGTACGCGCCGCTATGGCTACACCTTC. Its translation: CAWSTRRYGYTF.

This chain uses TRBV29-1 with TRBJ1-1; D is uncertain. Trimming left V 0 bases short and J 4 bases short, with 12 bases between. In germline, CDR1 is SQVTM, CDR2 ANQGSEA. CDR3 size: 14 residues. CDR3 region: CSVEERGSGTEAFF. DNA of the CDR3: TGCAGCGTTGAAGAAAGAGGCTCTGGCACTGAAGCTTTCTTT.

V usage is TRBV6-1 and J usage is TRBJ1-2, with 9 nucleotides matching TRBD1. This CDR3 contains 13 residues. Germline V lookup: CDR1 MNHNS, CDR2 SASEGT. The ends lost 4 bases at V and 5 bases at J; junction bases unmatched: 2. In DNA form, the CDR3 reads TGTGCCAGCAGTGGCGGGACAGGGTATGGCTACACCTTC. Translation gives CASSGGTGYGYTF.

The J gene is TRBJ2-1, the V gene TRBV5-4; 10 bases are shared with TRBD1. CDR1 is SGHNT, CDR2 YYREEE, per germline (reference sequence). CDR3 length: 16 residues. After removal of 0 bases from V and 8 bases from J, the junction contained 8 bases not matched to a gene. The CDR3 is CASSLGRDRGGDEQFF. In DNA, the CDR3 is TGTGCCAGCAGCTTGGGCCGGGACAGGGGAGGGGATGAGCAGTTCTTC.

This clone is a singleton in its sample. The chain carries TRBV2 and TRBJ2-5; TRBD1 aligns across 11 bases. The CDR3 has 17 residues. With V trimmed by 6 bases and J by 3 bases, 12 bases remained unmatched. Germline CDR1 SNHLY, CDR2 FYNNEI. CDR3 protein: CASSDPGQGGIEETQYF. The CDR3 DNA reads as TGTGCCAGCAGCGACCCGGGACAGGGGGGGATCGAAGAGACCCAGTACTTC.